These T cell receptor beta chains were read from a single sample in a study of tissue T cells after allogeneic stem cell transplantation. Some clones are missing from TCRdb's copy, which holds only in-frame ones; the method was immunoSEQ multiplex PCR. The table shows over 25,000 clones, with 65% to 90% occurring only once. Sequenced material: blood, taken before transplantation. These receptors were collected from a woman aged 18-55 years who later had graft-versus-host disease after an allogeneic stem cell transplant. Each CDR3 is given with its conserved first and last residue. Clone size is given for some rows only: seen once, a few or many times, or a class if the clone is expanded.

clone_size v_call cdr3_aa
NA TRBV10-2 CASSESQVANTGELFF
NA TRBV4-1 CASSQDGLGPTYEQYF
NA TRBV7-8 CASSQGQGGSYEQYF
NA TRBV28 CASSLDTYSPLHF
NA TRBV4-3 CASSQDPAGPYSNQPQHF
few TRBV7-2 CASSPVGGEKLFF
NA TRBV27 CASSLSQYMNTEAFF
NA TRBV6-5 CASSYGGESSSPLHF
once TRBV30 CAWSPLYTTSYGYTF
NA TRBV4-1 CASSPTETSSYEQYF
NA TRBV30 CAWSILAGGADTQYF
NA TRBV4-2 CASSPGTLYEQYF
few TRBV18 CASSPLGASNQPQHF
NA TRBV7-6 CASSPSRSMNTEAFF
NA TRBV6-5 CASSYSPSYEQYF
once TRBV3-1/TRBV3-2 CASSQGQEQYF
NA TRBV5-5 CASSLAEDSYNEQFF
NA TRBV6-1 CASSEGQGGVRGAFF
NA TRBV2 CASSGSGTAYGYTF
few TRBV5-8 CASSLAGTGGVGVDGYTF
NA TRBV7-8 CASSTGRGWDTEAFF
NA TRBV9 CASNPEEGNTEAFF
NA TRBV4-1 CASSQVNLISYNEQFF